This note documents a single T cell receptor (beta chain) sequence. Its specificity is not known. Germline assignment: CDR1 KGHSH and CDR2 LQKENI. CDR3 length: 16 residues. Germline trimming cut 5 bases from V and 1 base from J; bases unmatched to any gene: 2. Some clones are missing from TCRdb's copy, which holds only in-frame ones; the method was immunoSEQ multiplex PCR. The table has under 300,000 clones, 80% to 90% seen once. This record comes from a study of cytomegalovirus exposure and HLA in healthy donors. Overall study findings and caveats: The classifier reportedly diagnosed cytomegalovirus status with high specificity and sensitivity.

The chain has TRBV18 and TRBJ2-2, with 12 nucleotides matching TRBD2. This TCR was sampled from a woman aged 18-29 years in good health and CMV-seronegative. Sequenced input: PBMCs. CDR3 sequence (DNA): TGTGCCAGCTCATCGGGACTAGCGGGGAACACCGGGGAGCTGTTTTTT. It translates to CASSSGLAGNTGELFF.